The 27 T cell receptor beta chains below were found in one sample sequenced in a study of T-cell reconstitution after alpha-beta-depleted transplantation in children. Unique molecular identifiers were built into the TCRbeta library. From the PCR reads, TCRdb called clonotypes with MiXCR, one entry per CDR3 protein. Altogether fewer than 750,000 distinct CDR3 sequences are present, roughly 23% being singletons, with the ten largest covering 14%. The specimen comprised PBMCs, mostly from graft donor cells, sampled 360 days after TCRalphabeta/CD19-depleted stem cell transplant. Receptor source: a boy less than two years old who had a stem cell transplant for acute myeloid leukemia, so the T cells may come from the graft donor.

This clonotype was recorded once. The J gene is TRBJ2-1, the V gene TRBV5-1, with D possibly being TRBD1 (6 bases). Germline-derived CDR1 and CDR2 are SGHRS and YFSETQ. This CDR3 region has 16 residues. The V gene lost 5 bases and the J gene lost 4 bases, with 19 bases spanning the gap. CDR3 in DNA: TGCGCCAGCAGTTCAGACAGGCCCCCTCTATACAATGAGCAGTTCTTC. It yields the protein CASSSDRPPLYNEQFF.

This clonotype was observed a single time. Since a much larger clone is just one base distant, this may be a read error. Likely a read error: the CDR3 ends without its conserved phenylalanine or tryptophan. This chain uses TRBV29-1 with TRBJ2-7; D not certain. The CDR3 has 13 amino acids. The germline CDR1 and CDR2 sequences are SQVTM and ANQGSEA. The ends were cut back, 0 bases at V and 2 bases at J, with 8 bases in the middle. The CDR3 reads CSVEDSVTYEQYA. DNA for the CDR3: TGCAGCGTTGAAGACTCGGTAACCTACGAGCAGTACGCC.

The genes are TRBV7-9 and TRBJ2-7, with 8 bases lining up with TRBD1. J was trimmed by 4 bases and V by 6 bases; bases with no gene match: 8. This CDR3 has 14 amino acids. Germline loops: CDR1 SEHNR, CDR2 FQNEAQ (reference sequence). CDR3 loop: CASSLPGQDYEQYF. As DNA, the CDR3 is TGTGCCAGCAGTTTACCGGGACAGGATTACGAGCAGTACTTC.

This clonotype was seen at least ten times. The chain couples TRBV12-3 or TRBV12-4 to TRBJ2-2, with TRBD2 as a possible D gene (6 bases). Trimming cost V 3 bases and J 0 bases, with 8 bases left between them. The CDR3 length is 15 residues. The CDR3 DNA sequence: TGTGCCAGCAGTTTCGTAGCGGCGAACACCGGGGAGCTGTTTTTT. Amino acids: CASSFVAANTGELFF.

The J gene is TRBJ2-7, the V gene TRBV7-2, with D perhaps TRBD1 (6 bases). The CDR3 consists of 14 residues. Germline lookup yields CDR1 SGHTA and CDR2 FQGNSA. Trimming stripped 3 bases from V and 2 bases from J, with 11 bases between. Here the CDR3 reads CASSLGHHPYEQYF. CDR3 bases: TGTGCCAGCAGCTTGGGACACCACCCCTACGAGCAGTACTTC.

The chain combines TRBV12-3 or TRBV12-4 with TRBJ2-2; no clear D gene. The CDR3 is 13 residues long. Trimming shortened V by 6 bases and J by 2 bases, and 7 bases separated the two germline ends. The CDR3 reads CASRGYNTGELFF. The CDR3 bases are TGTGCCAGCAGGGGGTACAACACCGGGGAGCTGTTTTTT.

This clonotype has more than one count but fewer than ten. The chain links TRBV7-9 to TRBJ2-7, with 10 bases fitting TRBD1. This CDR3 contains 15 residues. The V and J ends lost 3 bases and 3 bases, in that order; junction bases with no gene match: 5. CDR1 and CDR2 from the germline V gene are SEHNR and FQNEAQ (reference sequence). CDR3 region: CASSFRDRGDYEQYF. The CDR3 bases are TGTGCCAGCAGCTTCCGGGACAGGGGCGACTACGAGCAGTACTTC.

Only a few counts were recorded for this clonotype. The chain recombines TRBV19 with TRBJ2-1; D could derive from TRBD1 or TRBD2 (5 bases each). Trimming took off 8 bases at V and 3 bases at J, with 20 bases between the two ends. CDR1 and CDR2 from the germline V gene are LNHDA and SQIVND (reference sequence). The CDR3 is made up of 16 amino acids. CDR3 region: CASRPRGAVNYNEQFF. CDR3 sequence (DNA): TGTGCCAGTCGGCCCCGGGGCGCCGTGAACTACAATGAGCAGTTCTTC.

This clonotype was counted a few times. This chain uses TRBV7-8 with TRBJ2-1, with 11 bases identical to TRBD2. V lost 4 bases, J lost 6 bases, and 11 bases stayed unmatched. CDR1 is SGHVS, CDR2 FQNEAQ, per germline. This CDR3 has 17 residues. Written as DNA, the CDR3 is TGTGCCAGCAGCTCACCAATGACTAGCGGGGCTTTCAATGAGCAGTTCTTC. Translating gives CASSSPMTSGAFNEQFF.

This clonotype was picked up many times. J is TRBJ2-3 and V is TRBV12-3 or TRBV12-4; 9 positions match TRBD2. The CDR3 totals 16 residues. Germline trimming cut 5 bases from V and 2 bases from J; bases unmatched to any gene: 8. Here the CDR3 DNA reads TGTGCCAGCAGTATCCCCCAGCGGGGGGTCACAGATACGCAGTATTTT. This codes for CASSIPQRGVTDTQYF.

Only a few counts were recorded for this clonotype. The chain is built from TRBV5-4 and TRBJ1-1; the D is unclear. Germline CDR1 and CDR2: SGHNT and YYREEE (reference sequence). The V end was cut by 6 bases, the J end by 3 bases, with 12 bases between. The CDR3 runs to 13 residues. Written as DNA, the CDR3 is TGTGCCAGCAAGCCCGCACTCGACACTGAAGCTTTCTTT. Translating gives CASKPALDTEAFF.

This chain connects TRBV5-6 to TRBJ2-3; 8 nucleotides match TRBD2. The trim removed 3 bases at V and 5 bases at J, leaving 11 bases unmatched. The CDR3 totals 16 residues. Germline V lookup: CDR1 SGHDT, CDR2 YYEEEE. The CDR3 nucleotides are TGTGCCAGCAGCTACCAGAGCGGGGGACCTCTAGATACGCAGTATTTT. This codes for CASSYQSGGPLDTQYF.

This clonotype was counted many times. The chain links TRBV11-2 to TRBJ1-2; tentatively, D is TRBD1 (6 bases). The V end lost 8 bases, the J end lost 6 bases, and 19 bases lay between the germline ends. CDR3 length equals 14 residues. The germline V gene has CDR1 SGHAT and CDR2 FQNNGV. The CDR3 is CASGRFGGRDGYTF. The CDR3 DNA sequence: TGTGCCAGCGGCCGATTCGGGGGGCGCGATGGCTACACCTTC.

This clonotype has a count of ten or more. CDR3 DNA: TGCAGTGCTAGAGTGCCTACCGCATACAATGAGCAGTTCTTC. Translation gives CSARVPTAYNEQFF. V is TRBV20-1 and J is TRBJ2-1; no reliable D call. The germline gives CDR1 DFQATT, CDR2 SNEGSKA (reference sequence). V was cut by 1 base and J by 4 bases, with 11 bases left in between. This CDR3 is built from 14 residues.

This sequence joins TRBV20-1 and TRBJ2-1; tentatively, D is TRBD1 (6 bases). The DNA end favors TRBJ2-7, so the J call may be wrong. CDR1 is DFQATT, CDR2 SNEGSKA, per germline (reference sequence). The CDR3 loop spans 12 amino acids. The CDR3 DNA is TGCAGTGCTCGGACAGTCTACAATGAGCAGTACTTC. Protein product: CSARTVYNEQYF.

This clonotype was observed once. The V and J genes are TRBV6-1 and TRBJ2-2, with D tentatively TRBD1 (5 bases). V shed 2 bases and J shed 0 bases, with 7 bases lying between them. Germline CDR1 reads MNHNS; CDR2 reads SASEGT. The CDR3 runs 15 residues. In DNA form, the CDR3 reads TGTGCCAGCAGTGAATACAGGTCGAACACCGGGGAGCTGTTTTTT. It encodes CASSEYRSNTGELFF.

This clonotype showed up just a few times. The chain employs TRBV12-3 or TRBV12-4 and TRBJ1-5; D ambiguous. The CDR3 is 15 residues long. The V end lost 6 bases, the J end lost 1 base, and 13 bases lay between the germline ends. In DNA, the CDR3 is TGTGCCAGCAGCCAGGACGGTAGAAGCAATCAGCCCCAGCATTTT. Translating gives CASSQDGRSNQPQHF.

The chain is built from TRBV20-1 and TRBJ1-6; D is undetermined. In germline, CDR1 is DFQATT, CDR2 SNEGSKA (reference sequence). With 2 bases removed from V and 0 bases from J, the gap between germline ends came to 8 bases. The CDR3 has 15 amino acids. The DNA of the CDR3 is TGCAGTGCTAGACTGGAGAGCTCCTATAATTCACCCCTCCACTTT. Its protein is CSARLESSYNSPLHF.

This clonotype has a handful of counts. The chain is built from TRBV12-3 or TRBV12-4 and TRBJ2-2, with TRBD2 as a possible D gene (6 bases). The germline V and J ends were trimmed by 6 bases and 1 base, with 12 bases remaining between them. The CDR3 has 15 residues. CDR3 residues: CASRRDGENTGELFF. The CDR3 DNA is TGTGCCAGCAGGCGGGACGGAGAGAACACCGGGGAGCTGTTTTTT.

The genes are TRBV5-5 and TRBJ2-1; 7 bases map to TRBD2. The CDR3 sequence is 11 residues long. Per germline, CDR1 SGHKS and CDR2 YYEKEE (reference sequence). Trimming cost V 0 bases and J 15 bases; bases outside gene matches: 3. The chain's CDR3 is CASSLVREGFF. The CDR3 DNA follows: TGTGCCAGCAGCTTGGTCAGGGAGGGGTTCTTC.

This chain connects TRBV24-1 to TRBJ2-3; D gene uncertain. Trimming left V 5 bases short and J 2 bases short, with 13 bases between. CDR1 and CDR2 from the germline V gene are KGHDR and SFDVKD. CDR3 size: 15 residues. DNA for the CDR3: TGTGCCACCAGTGGGGCCCCGAATCCCACAGATACGCAGTATTTT. Translation: CATSGAPNPTDTQYF.

This clonotype was observed at least ten times. The chain has TRBV3-1 and TRBJ1-6; the D gene is possibly TRBD1 (5 bases). The CDR3 length is 16 residues. CDR1 and CDR2 from the germline V gene are LGHDT and YNNKEL (reference sequence). Trimming took 8 bases from V and 0 from J, leaving 14 bases between them. As DNA, the CDR3 is TGTGCCAGCCACCCGGGGGGGAGCTCCTATAATTCACCCCTCCACTTT. The encoded protein is CASHPGGSSYNSPLHF.

V gene TRBV18 combines with J gene TRBJ2-6, with D perhaps TRBD1 (6 bases). The germline V gene encodes CDR1 KGHSH and CDR2 LQKENI. The CDR3 is 17 residues long. With 2 bases removed from V and 1 base from J, the gap between germline ends came to 12 bases. CDR3 in DNA: TGTGCCAGCTCACCAATCGCAACAGGGTCTGGGGCCAACGTCCTGACTTTC. Residues: CASSPIATGSGANVLTF.

The chain recombines TRBV12-3 or TRBV12-4 with TRBJ2-3; D might be TRBD2 (6 bases). The CDR3 covers 14 residues. The V gene lost 3 bases and the J gene lost 2 bases, with 9 bases spanning the gap. CDR3 loop: CASSFGGFTDTQYF. The CDR3 bases are TGTGCCAGCAGTTTCGGAGGGTTCACAGATACGCAGTATTTT.

There are many counts of this clonotype. This sequence joins TRBV20-1 and TRBJ1-2; 10 positions match TRBD1. CDR1 DFQATT and CDR2 SNEGSKA come from the germline V gene (reference sequence). V was clipped by 5 bases and J by 8 bases; unmatched bases: 11. The CDR3 covers 14 residues. The CDR3 here is CSAGRDRGTPGYTF. The CDR3 bases are TGCAGTGCTGGCCGGGACAGGGGCACACCCGGCTACACCTTC.

The table lists this clonotype with many counts. The chain has TRBV5-1 and TRBJ2-5; D is undetermined. Between the trimmed V and J ends, which lost 5 bases and 1 base, there was a span of 3 bases. This CDR3 has 11 residues. Germline V gene data show CDR1 as SGHRS and CDR2 as YFSETQ. In DNA, the CDR3 is TGCGCCAGCAGAAGCCAAGAGACCCAGTACTTC. It codes for CASRSQETQYF.

This clonotype was counted ten times or more. The CDR3 nucleotides are TGTGCCAGCAGTGTTCTAGGGGACGAGCAGTACTTC. It codes for CASSVLGDEQYF. The rearrangement uses TRBV2 and TRBJ2-7; maybe TRBD1 (5 bases). The CDR3 loop spans 12 amino acids. Germline CDR1 is SNHLY and CDR2 is FYNNEI. Trimming cost V 4 bases and J 5 bases, with 9 bases left between them.